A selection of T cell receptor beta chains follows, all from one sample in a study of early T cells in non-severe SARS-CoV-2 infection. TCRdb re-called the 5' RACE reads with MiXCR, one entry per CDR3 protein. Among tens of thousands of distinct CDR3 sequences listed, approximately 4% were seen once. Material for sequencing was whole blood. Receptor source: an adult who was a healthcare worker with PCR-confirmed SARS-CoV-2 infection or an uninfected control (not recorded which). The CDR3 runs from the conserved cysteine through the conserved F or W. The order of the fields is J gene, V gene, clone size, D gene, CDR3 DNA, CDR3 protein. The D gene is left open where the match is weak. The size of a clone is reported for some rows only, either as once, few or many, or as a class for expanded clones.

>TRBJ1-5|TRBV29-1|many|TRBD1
TGCAGCGTTGGGGACAGGGTCAATCAGCCCCAGCATTTT
CSVGDRVNQPQHF
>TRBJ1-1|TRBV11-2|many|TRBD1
TGTGCCAGCAGCATGGGACAGGGAGGCACTGAAGCTTTCTTT
CASSMGQGGTEAFF
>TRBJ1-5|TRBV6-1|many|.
TGTGCCAGCAGGATTGGACGGCCCTCCAATCAGCCCCAGCATTTT
CASRIGRPSNQPQHF
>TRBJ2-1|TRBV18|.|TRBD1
TGTGCCAGCTCACCAGGGACAGGGAAATGGTGGAATGAGCAGTTCTTC
CASSPGTGKWWNEQFF
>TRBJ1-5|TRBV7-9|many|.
TGTGCCAGCAGCTTAAGTCGGCAGGGCGGCAATCAGCCCCAGCATTTT
CASSLSRQGGNQPQHF
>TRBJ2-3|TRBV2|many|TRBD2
TGTGCCAGCAGAACGCAAAGAGCGGGAACAGATACGCAGTATTTT
CASRTQRAGTDTQYF
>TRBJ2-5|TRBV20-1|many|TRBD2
TGCAGTGCTAGAGAAGGGACTAGGGGAGTCCAAGAGACCCAGTACTTC
CSAREGTRGVQETQYF
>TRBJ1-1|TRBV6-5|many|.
TGTGCCAGCAGTTCCCCCGGGTCCTACACTGAAGCTTTCTTT
CASSSPGSYTEAFF
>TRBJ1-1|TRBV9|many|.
TGTGCCAGCAGCGTAGGTGGGAGATGGAACACTGAAGCTTTCTTT
CASSVGGRWNTEAFF
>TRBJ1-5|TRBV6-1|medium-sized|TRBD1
TGTGCCAGCACACTCGGGACAGGGGGAAATAGCAATCAGCCCCAGCATTTT
CASTLGTGGNSNQPQHF
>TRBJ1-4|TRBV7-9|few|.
TGTGCCAGCAGCGCACCCCTTAATGAAAAACTGTTTTTT
CASSAPLNEKLFF
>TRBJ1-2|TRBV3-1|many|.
TGTGCCAGCAGCCCCAGTACAGGTCTGGGGTCCTATGGCTACACCTTC
CASSPSTGLGSYGYTF
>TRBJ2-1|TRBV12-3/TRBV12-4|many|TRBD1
TGTGCCAGCAGCGAGACAGGGTTAAATGAGCAGTTCTTC
CASSETGLNEQFF
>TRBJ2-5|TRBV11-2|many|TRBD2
TGTGCCAGCAGCAATACAGCGGGAGTAGAGACCCAGTACTTC
CASSNTAGVETQYF
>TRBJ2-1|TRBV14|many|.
TGTGCCAGCAGCCAAGGCGGGGTTAGCTACAATGAGCAGTTCTTC
CASSQGGVSYNEQFF
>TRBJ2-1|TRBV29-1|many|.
TGCAGCGTTGAGGGTCCGGGACTCCCGTTGGAGCAGTTCTTC
CSVEGPGLPLEQFF
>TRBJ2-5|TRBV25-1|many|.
TGTGCCAGCAGTGAAGCGGGTGGGACGGTGGAGACCCAGTACTTC
CASSEAGGTVETQYF
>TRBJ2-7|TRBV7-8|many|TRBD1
TGTGCCAGCAGCCCCCAGCTCGTAGTGTGGGGACAGGGTGCCTACGAGCAGTACTTC
CASSPQLVVWGQGAYEQYF
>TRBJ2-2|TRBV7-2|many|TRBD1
TGTGCCAGCAGTCCGGGAGGACAGGGGGCCACCGGGGAGCTGTTTTTT
CASSPGGQGATGELFF
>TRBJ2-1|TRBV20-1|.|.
TGCAGTGCACCTGGACAGTACAATGAGCAGTTCTTC
CSAPGQYNEQFF
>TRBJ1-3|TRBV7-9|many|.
TGTGCCAGCAGCTTAGAGGGCAGAATTGGAAACACCATATATTTT
CASSLEGRIGNTIYF
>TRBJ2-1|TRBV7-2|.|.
TGTGCCAGCAGCTTAGTCGAGGGAGGCTACAATGAGCAGTTCTTC
CASSLVEGGYNEQFF
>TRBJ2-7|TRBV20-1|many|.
TGCAGTGCTAGAGATAACCAGGAGCAGTACTTC
CSARDNQEQYF
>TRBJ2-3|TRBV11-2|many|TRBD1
TGTGCCAGCAGCTTACAGGGGGCAGGGGATACGCAGTATTTT
CASSLQGAGDTQYF
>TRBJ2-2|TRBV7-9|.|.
TGTGCCAGCCCGGGTTTAAGCACCGGGGAGCTGTTTTTT
CASPGLSTGELFF
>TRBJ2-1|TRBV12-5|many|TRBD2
TGTGCTAGTGGCCCGAAGCGGGAGTTCCCCGGGGAGCAGTTCTTC
CASGPKREFPGEQFF
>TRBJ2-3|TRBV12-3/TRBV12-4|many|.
TGTGCCAGCAGTTCCAGGCTGAGCGGCGATACGCAGTATTTT
CASSSRLSGDTQYF
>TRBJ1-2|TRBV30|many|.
TGTGCCTACCCGCCTGGCGGGGGTGCCTTGGGCTACACCTTC
CAYPPGGGALGYTF
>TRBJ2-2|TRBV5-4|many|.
TGTGCCAGCAGCTTGGCCGTCGGGGGGCCAAACACCGGGGAGCTGTTTTTT
CASSLAVGGPNTGELFF
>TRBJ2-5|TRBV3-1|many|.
TGTGCCAGCAGCCAAGAAGGGCAGGGCCGAATCCAAGAGACCCAGTACTTC
CASSQEGQGRIQETQYF
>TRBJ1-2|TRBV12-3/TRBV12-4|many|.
TGTGCCAGCAGTCCCGGCAGGGCTGTCAATGGCTACACCTTC
CASSPGRAVNGYTF
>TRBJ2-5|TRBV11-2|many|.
TGTGCCAGCAGCTTACGGAACCGGGAGTTCCCAGAGACCCAGTACTTC
CASSLRNREFPETQYF
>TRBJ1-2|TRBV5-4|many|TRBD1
TGTGCCAGCAGCTTGGCCCGGACAGGGGACTTGCATTCCGTCTATGGCTACACCTTC
CASSLARTGDLHSVYGYTF
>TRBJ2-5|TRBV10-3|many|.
TGTGCCATCAGTGAAGGAGAACGGTACCAAGAGACCCAGTACTTC
CAISEGERYQETQYF
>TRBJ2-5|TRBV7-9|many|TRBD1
TGTGCCAGCAGGGCCGGACAGGGGGACATGGAGACCCAGTACTTC
CASRAGQGDMETQYF
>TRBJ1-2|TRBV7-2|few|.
TGTGCCAGCAGCTTGTGGGGACATGGCTACACCTTC
CASSLWGHGYTF
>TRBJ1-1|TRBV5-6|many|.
TGTGCCAGCAGCCCCGGCGGGCTAGGCCCCACTGAAGCTTTCTTT
CASSPGGLGPTEAFF
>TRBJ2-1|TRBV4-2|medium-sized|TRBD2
TGTGCCAGCAGCCAAGCCCAACTAGCGGGAGGGGTCAGGGAGCAGTTCTTC
CASSQAQLAGGVREQFF
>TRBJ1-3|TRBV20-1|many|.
TGCAGTGCTAGAGCAGAGGGGGCTGGAAACACCATATATTTT
CSARAEGAGNTIYF
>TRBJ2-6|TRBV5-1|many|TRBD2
TGCGCCAGCAGCTCCGGGAGGGGGTTTACTGGGGCCAACGTCCTGACTTTC
CASSSGRGFTGANVLTF
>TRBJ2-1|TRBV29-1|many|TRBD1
TGCAGCGTTGGACAGGGCGGTCGCGGGAATGAGCAGTTCTTC
CSVGQGGRGNEQFF
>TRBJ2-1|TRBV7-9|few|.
TGTGCCAGCAGCTCCCCCACGGGACTTAACAATGAGCAGTTCTTC
CASSSPTGLNNEQFF
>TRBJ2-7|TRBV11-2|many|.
TGTGCCAGCGGGATAACCTATATTTCCGAGCAGTACTTC
CASGITYISEQYF
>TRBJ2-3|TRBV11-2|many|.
TGTGCCAGCAGCCAGGGCCGCAGGAGCCGCACAGATACGCAGTATTTT
CASSQGRRSRTDTQYF
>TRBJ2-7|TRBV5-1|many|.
TGCGCCAGCAGCGGCAGAGGATCCTACGAGCAGTACTTC
CASSGRGSYEQYF
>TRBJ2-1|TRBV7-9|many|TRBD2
TGTGCCAGCAGCTTATCGTCCTTAGCGGGGGGGAGCTCCTACAATGAGCAGTTCTTC
CASSLSSLAGGSSYNEQFF
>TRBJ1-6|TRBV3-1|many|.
TGTGCCAGCAGCCCGGGGAGGGGAAATTCACCCCTCCACTTT
CASSPGRGNSPLHF
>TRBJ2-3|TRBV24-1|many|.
TGTGCCACCAGTGACACAGATACGCAGTATTTT
CATSDTDTQYF
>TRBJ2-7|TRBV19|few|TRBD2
TGTGCCAGTAGGGATCTAGCGGGAGCGGGCTACGAGCAGTACTTC
CASRDLAGAGYEQYF
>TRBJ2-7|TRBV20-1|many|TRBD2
TGCAGTGCTAGATCAATCGGGAGGGCCTCCTACGAGCAGTACTTC
CSARSIGRASYEQYF
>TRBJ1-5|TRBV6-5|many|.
TGTGCCAGCAGGACCGATCGGGGGAGCAATCAGCCCCAGCATTTT
CASRTDRGSNQPQHF